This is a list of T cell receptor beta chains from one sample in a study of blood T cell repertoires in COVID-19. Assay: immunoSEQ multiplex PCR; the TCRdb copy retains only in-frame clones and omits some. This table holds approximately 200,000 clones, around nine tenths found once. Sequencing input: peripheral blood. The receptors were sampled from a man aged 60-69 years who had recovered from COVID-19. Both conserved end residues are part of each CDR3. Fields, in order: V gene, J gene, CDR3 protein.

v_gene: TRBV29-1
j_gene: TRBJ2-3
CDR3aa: CSVEGTRESSDTQYF

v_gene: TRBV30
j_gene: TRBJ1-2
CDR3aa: CAWSVQGLAGRRINYGYTF

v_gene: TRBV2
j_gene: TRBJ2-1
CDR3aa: CASSEGGHYNEQFF

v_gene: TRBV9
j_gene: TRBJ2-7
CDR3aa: CASSSGTSGSRGEQYF

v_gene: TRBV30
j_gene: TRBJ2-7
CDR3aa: CAWSVTGRGYEQYF

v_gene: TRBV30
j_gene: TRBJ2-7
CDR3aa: CAWSPGTSYEQYF

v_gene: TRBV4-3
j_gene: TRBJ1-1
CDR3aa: CASSHGLTTEAFF

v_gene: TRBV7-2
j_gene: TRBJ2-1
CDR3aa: CASSLTSGSHNEQFF

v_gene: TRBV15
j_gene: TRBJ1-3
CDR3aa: CATSRDRTGEDTIYF

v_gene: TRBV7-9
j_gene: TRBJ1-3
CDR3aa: CASSSAPGGQSGNTIYF

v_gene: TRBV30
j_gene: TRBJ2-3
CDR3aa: CAWKAGGDTQYF

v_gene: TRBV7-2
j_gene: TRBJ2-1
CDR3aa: CASSPQVSSYNEQFF

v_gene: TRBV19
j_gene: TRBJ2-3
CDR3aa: CASSIVRAEGLAGGSSDTQYF

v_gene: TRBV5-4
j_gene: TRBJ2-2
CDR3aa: CASSFDSNTGELFF

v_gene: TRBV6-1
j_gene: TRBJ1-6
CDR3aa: CASSDTSSNSPLHF

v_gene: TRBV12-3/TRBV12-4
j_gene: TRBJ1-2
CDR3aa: CASSFLRVDGYTF

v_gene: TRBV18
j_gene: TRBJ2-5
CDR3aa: CASSLRGQETQYF

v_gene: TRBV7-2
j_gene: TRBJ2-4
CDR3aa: CASSKQVFKNIQYF

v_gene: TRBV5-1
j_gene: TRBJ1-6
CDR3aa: CASRRDRGNSPLHF

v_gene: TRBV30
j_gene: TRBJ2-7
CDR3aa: CAWSGAGSYEQYF

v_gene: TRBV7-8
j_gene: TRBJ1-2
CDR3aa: CASREAGQVYGYTF

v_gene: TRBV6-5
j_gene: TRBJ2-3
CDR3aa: CASATGGESDTQYF

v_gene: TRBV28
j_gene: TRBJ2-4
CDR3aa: CATHRTGNAKNIQYF

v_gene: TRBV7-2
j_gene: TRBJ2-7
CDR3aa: CASSILTGGSYEQYF

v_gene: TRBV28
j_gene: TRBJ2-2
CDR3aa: CASWGAGELFF

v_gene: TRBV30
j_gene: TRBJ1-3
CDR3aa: CAWSTGIGNTIYF

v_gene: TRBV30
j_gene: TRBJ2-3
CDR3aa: CAWSVAGSGTDTQYF

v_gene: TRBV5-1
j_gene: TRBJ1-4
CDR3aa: CASSVTGTGNEKLFF

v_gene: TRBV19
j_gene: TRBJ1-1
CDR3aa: CASRLDRVYTEAFF

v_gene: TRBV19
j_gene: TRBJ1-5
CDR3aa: CASSLQGTTQPQHF

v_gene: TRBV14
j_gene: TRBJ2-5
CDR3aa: CASSLAGALTAQYF

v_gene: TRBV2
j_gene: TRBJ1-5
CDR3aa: CASSGEIGSLNQPQHF

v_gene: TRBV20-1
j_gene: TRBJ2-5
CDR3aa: CSASARPQETQYF

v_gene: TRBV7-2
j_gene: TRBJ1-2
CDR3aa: CASISVRDRESQGGYTF

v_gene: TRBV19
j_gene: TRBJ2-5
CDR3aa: CASSWGLAGPETQYF

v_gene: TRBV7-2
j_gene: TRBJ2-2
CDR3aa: CATLAGGPTGELFF

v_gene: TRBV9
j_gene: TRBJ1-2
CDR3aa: CASSVGVQAGYTF

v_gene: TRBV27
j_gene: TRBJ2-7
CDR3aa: CASGPSTERGEQYF

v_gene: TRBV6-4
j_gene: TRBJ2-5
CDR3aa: CASSVDTGGAQYF

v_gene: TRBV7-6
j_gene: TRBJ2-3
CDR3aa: CASSLRRGAVADTQYF

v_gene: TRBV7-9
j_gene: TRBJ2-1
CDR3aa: CASDGENGNSYNEQFF

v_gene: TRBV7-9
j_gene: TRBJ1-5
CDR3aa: CASSLEFRDTGNQPQHF

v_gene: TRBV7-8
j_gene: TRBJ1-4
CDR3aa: CASSLGFQGLATNEKLFF

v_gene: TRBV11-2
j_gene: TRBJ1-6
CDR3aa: CASSLDSFGRANSPLHF

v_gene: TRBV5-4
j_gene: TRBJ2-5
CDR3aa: CASSLQDTQETQYF

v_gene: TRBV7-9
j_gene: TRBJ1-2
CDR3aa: CASSPGQRYGYTF

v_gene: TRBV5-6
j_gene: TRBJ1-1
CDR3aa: CASSLYRDRQNTEAFF

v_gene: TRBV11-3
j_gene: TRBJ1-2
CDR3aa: CASSPTANYGYTF

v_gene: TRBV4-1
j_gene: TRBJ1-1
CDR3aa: CASSQDRRNTEAFF

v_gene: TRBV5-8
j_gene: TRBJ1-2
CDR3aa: CASSLYAAGPYGYTF

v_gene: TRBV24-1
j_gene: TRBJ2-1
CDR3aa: CATSDGGTSGRYEQFF

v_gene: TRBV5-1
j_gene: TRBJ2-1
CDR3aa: CASIPGGTSGNNEQFF

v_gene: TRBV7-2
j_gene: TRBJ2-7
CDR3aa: CASSPLGRVVSEQYF

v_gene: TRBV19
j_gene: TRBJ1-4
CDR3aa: CASRDRARATNEKLFF

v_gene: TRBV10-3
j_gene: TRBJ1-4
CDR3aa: CAIKSGTGVATNEKLFF

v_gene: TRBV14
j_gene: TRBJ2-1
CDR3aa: CASSPHSGIGEQFF

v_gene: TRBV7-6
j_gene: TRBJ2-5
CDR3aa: CASSRGTSYQETQYF

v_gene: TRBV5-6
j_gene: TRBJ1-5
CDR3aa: CASNRWAGDTQPQHF